This T cell receptor beta chain was sequenced in a study of beta chain features in type 1 diabetes. The CDR3 sequence is 17 residues long. V was clipped by 5 bases and J by 4 bases; unmatched bases: 13. Germline V gives CDR1 SGDLS, CDR2 YYNGEE. Overall study findings and caveats: Across patients, naive, central memory and Treg TCRB repertoires exhibited apparently greater similarity than was observed across healthy donors.

This clone was counted a few times. The antigen is undetermined. Expressed TCRB transcripts got sequenced, as all isolated RNA was reverse transcribed. The data were produced by immunoSEQ multiplex PCR, yet TCRdb's version contains in-frame clones alone and is incomplete. The sample has about half a million clones; roughly an eighth are singletons. The chain has TRBV9 and TRBJ2-5, with TRBD1 matching 11 bases. The sequence was obtained from a young woman in good health. The sequencing input was naive CD4+ T cells from blood. The CDR3 loop reads CASSPISGTGGRETQYF. CDR3 nucleotides: TGTGCCAGCAGTCCCATATCTGGGACAGGGGGACGAGAGACCCAGTACTTC.